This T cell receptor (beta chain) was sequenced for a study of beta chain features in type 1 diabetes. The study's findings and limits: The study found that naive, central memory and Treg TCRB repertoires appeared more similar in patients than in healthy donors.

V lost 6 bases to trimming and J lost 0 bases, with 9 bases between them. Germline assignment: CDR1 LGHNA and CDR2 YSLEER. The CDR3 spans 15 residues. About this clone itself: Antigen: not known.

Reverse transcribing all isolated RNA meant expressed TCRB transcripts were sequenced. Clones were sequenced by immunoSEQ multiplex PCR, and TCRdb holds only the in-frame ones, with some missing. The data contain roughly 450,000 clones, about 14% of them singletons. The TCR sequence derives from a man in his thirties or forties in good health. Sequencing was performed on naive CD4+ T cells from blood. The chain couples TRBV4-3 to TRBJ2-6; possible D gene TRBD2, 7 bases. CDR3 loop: CASRGGLSGANVLTF. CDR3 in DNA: TGCGCCAGCAGGGGGGGGCTCTCTGGGGCCAACGTCCTGACTTTC.